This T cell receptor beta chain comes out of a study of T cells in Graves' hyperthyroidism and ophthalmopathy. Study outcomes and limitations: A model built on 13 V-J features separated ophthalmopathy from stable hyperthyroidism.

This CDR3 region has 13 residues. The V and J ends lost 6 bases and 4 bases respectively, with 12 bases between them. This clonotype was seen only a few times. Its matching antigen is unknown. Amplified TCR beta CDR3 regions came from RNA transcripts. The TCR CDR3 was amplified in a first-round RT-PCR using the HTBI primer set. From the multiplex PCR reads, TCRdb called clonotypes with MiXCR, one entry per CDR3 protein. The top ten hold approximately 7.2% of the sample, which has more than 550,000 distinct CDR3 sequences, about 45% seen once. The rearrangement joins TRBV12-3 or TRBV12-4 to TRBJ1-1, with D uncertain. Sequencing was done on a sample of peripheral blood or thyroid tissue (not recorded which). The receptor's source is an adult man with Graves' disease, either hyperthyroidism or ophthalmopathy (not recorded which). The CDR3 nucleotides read TGTGCCAGCAGAATCCAGGAGAGCACTGAAGCTTTCTTT. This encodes CASRIQESTEAFF.